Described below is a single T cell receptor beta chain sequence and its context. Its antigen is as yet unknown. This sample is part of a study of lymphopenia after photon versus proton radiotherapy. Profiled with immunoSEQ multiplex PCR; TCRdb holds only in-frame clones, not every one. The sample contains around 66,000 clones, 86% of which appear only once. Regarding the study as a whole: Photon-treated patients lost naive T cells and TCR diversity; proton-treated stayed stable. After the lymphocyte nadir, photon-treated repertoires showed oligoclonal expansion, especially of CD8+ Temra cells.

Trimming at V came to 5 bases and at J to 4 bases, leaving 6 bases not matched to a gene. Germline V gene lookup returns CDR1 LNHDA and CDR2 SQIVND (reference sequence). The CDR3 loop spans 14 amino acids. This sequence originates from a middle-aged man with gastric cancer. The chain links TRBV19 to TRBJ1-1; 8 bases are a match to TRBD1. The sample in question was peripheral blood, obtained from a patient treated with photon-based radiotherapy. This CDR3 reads CASSLGQEVTEAFF. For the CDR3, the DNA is TGTGCCAGTAGTCTGGGACAGGAGGTCACTGAAGCTTTCTTT.